This T cell receptor (beta chain) was retrieved from a study of cytomegalovirus exposure and HLA in healthy donors (dated by TCRdb to 2015 to 2018). In the study overall: An earlier analysis of roughly 500 of the donors reported approximately 270 Gb of sequence data and around 120 million unique TCR beta sequences from 150 million to 200 million T cells. On average, over 200,000 unique TCR beta nucleotide sequences were sequenced per donor among more than 350 genotyped donors of the cohort, with 15% to 20% of those sequences being non-productive. To predict cytomegalovirus infection status, the study brought together high-throughput TCR immunosequencing, statistical association of individual TCRs with disease status, and machine learning. In the later analysis, no new phenotypic data were used to find candidate immune exposures; instead, reliance was placed on TCR beta sequences and their occurrence across donors. The study aimed to test whether cataloging public T cell receptors could reveal signatures of past pathogen exposure. Of the roughly 410 genotyped donors, over 80% were placed in the genetic ancestry cluster associated with self-reported Caucasian donors. Roughly five DR-DQ haplotypes were handled as single units for association and clustering because linkage in the cohort was strong. The study profiled the T cell repertoires of under 700 subjects by immunosequencing and related them to cytomegalovirus serostatus. Donor age, sex, ethnicity and CMV serostatus were collected together with the repertoire data. In a later genetic analysis, genome-wide SNP genotypes for about 55% of the roughly 700 donors were used, and that subset was treated as a discovery cohort. An early release covering some 640 HLA-typed donors comprised around 300 gigabases of sequencing data and around 86 million unique TCR sequences. HLA typing covered class I and class II loci at four-digit resolution. Besides the first cohort of 550 to 750 subjects, a separate validation cohort made up of 120 or so different subjects was used. All discovery cohort repertoires had been generated using a single sequencing platform. A later analysis re-analyzed previously published TCR beta repertoires from 600 to 850 donors and added high-resolution HLA genotyping to study TCR occurrence patterns. The number of donors typed differed by locus, with roughly 629-640 for A, B, C, DRB1 and DQB1, around 560 for DQA1, about 610 for DPA1, and around 450 for DPB1. An earlier analysis of around 540 of the donors applied high-throughput TCR beta sequencing to assess whether each TCR beta V gene segment acted as functional or pseudogenic. Results and caveats for the whole study, not just this receptor: A total of some 180 TCR beta chains were listed by the study as associated with cytomegalovirus. A further reported finding was that TCR beta sequences accurately predicted the HLA-A and HLA-B alleles for most subjects in the first cohort. Presence/absence analyses assumed roughly uniform sequencing depth across donors, an assumption that may not hold. The classifier was reported to diagnose cytomegalovirus status with high specificity and sensitivity in both the original and validation cohorts. A later genetic analysis reported fewer N-insertions in productive TCRs among donors in an Asian-associated ancestry cluster than the approximately 700-donor mean. A later analysis reported that several top co-occurrence clusters appeared linked to parvovirus B19, influenza, CMV and Epstein-Barr virus. Because counts were too low, seventeen rarely observed V segments, including chromosome 9 orphons, were excluded from the earlier analysis of about 500 of the donors. This cohort had only TCR beta chains sequenced, and the lack of alpha or paired-chain data limited which features could be detected. V-gene and J-gene trimming of TCR beta chains was associated with a missense DCLRE1C variant in a later genetic analysis, and the association was replicated in an independent cohort. In a later analysis, HLA-associated TCR beta chains showed more clonal expansion and lower generation probabilities than non-associated chains that were equally common. Linkage disequilibrium might explain the correlated functional status among segregating V segments, but an unknown experimental factor could not be ruled out. Strong co-occurrence of HLA alleles, especially DR and DQ, made assigning TCR associations to individual alleles difficult. In vitro tests confirmed that a few of the cytomegalovirus-associated TCR beta chains recognize cytomegalovirus antigens. A later analysis associated 17,000 or so TCR beta sequences with specific HLA alleles at a false discovery rate of 0.05. A cluster of highly shared sequence variants was judged likely to represent a technical artifact of the sequencing pipeline. According to the authors, the approach could potentially be generalized to other disease states and immunological phenotypes. An earlier analysis of approximately 600 of the donors showed that most TCR beta V segments appeared in productive rearrangements either about 90% or about 30% of the time, which broadly matched IMGT annotations. Immune exposure information for the cohort was limited to CMV serostatus. HLA typing was unavailable for some donors at each locus, so association tests used only the typed subset. In a later analysis, most CMV-associated TCR beta chains were found to appear HLA-restricted, with HLA associations seemingly driven largely by CMV exposure. In a later analysis, TCR association rates were found to vary across HLA loci, with the most associated TCRs seen for DRB1 alleles and the fewest for HLA-C alleles. Across donors, most TCR sequences were observed very rarely, whereas some public TCRs were present in many individuals.

This clone was seen once. Which antigen it targets is not known. No base quality values were provided; no much bigger clone lies one nucleotide off. The method behind the library was the immunoSEQ multiplex PCR assay. For the multiplex PCR, a mixture combining 60 forward primers for TCR Vbeta segments and 13 reverse primers for TCR Jbeta segments was used. The CDR3 region of rearranged TCR beta genes was amplified from genomic DNA by a multiplex PCR assay. The Illumina HiSeq System was used to sequence the amplified TCR beta libraries as 87-base-pair reads. Per the original workflow: In a later analysis, around 80 million unique TCR beta chains were counted across the approximately 640 repertoires, and about 10 million of these chains were shared by at least two donors. A nearest-neighbor algorithm error-corrected the raw reads and collapsed the reads into unique sequences, merging closely related sequences to remove PCR and sequencing errors. CDR3 sequences were aligned to IMGT reference sequences to assign V, D and J gene segments. For a sequence to be retained, at least a six-nucleotide match to both a V gene segment and a J gene segment was required. A rearrangement counted as productive if the CDR3 had no stop codons and remained in frame with V and J, and every other rearrangement counted as non-productive. Following IMGT convention, CDR3 was defined as the stretch from the second conserved V-encoded cysteine to the conserved J-encoded phenylalanine. The earlier analysis of a few hundred of the donors excluded any sequence lacking an unambiguous match to a single V gene segment. An earlier analysis of around 600 of the donors classified V segments as functional when productive rearrangements were above 56.7% and as segregating when the standard deviation between donors was above 5%. A statistical classification framework was built to diagnose cytomegalovirus status from the catalog of TCR beta chain sequences. In a later analysis, TCR nucleotide sequences were compared against IMGT/GENE-DB human TR gene sequences so that V and J genes could be assigned. Using the TCRdist pipeline, a later analysis assigned CDR3 sequences along with most-parsimonious VDJ recombination scenarios. In a later analysis, each TCR beta chain was defined by its CDR3 amino acid sequence together with its V-gene family, and reads lacking a unique V-gene family were excluded. In a later analysis, 550 to 650 highly shared, low-generation-probability nucleotide sequences were removed to address suspected cross-contamination and a sequencing artifact. In a later analysis, a clonal expansion index for each public chain was calculated from normalized within-repertoire ranks of inferred template counts. Generation probabilities in a later analysis came from a VDJ recombination model fitted to out-of-frame rearrangements, and those results were checked against IGoR. A later analysis scored TCR-TCR, TCR-HLA and TCR-CMV co-occurrence with hypergeometric tests, applying a repertoire-size bias correction to TCR pairs. In a later analysis, false discovery rates were estimated by permuting HLA or CMV assignments 20 times. A later analysis grouped co-occurring TCRs with DBSCAN, adding TCRdist sequence similarity when clustering within HLA-allele-positive subsets. Repertoires with fewer than 30,000 or more than 120,000 public chains were left out of co-occurrence clustering, as were a handful of repertoires with anomalous nucleotide sharing. TCRdb provides this immuneACCESS table in a form limited to in-frame rearrangements. Some clones are lacking; in checked studies, under half of them reflect an unresolved V gene, and why the rest are absent is not known. V and J calls and clone size are given by that table; D and trimming were obtained from the DNA. The sample data list 270,000 or so clones, and roughly 88% of these were observed just once. The top ten hold 3% to 4% of the sample.

The cohort comprised fewer than 700 healthy bone marrow donors. At the time of sampling, every cohort member was nominally healthy, though immune exposures that went unrecorded were likely present. The donor was CMV seropositive and belonged to the group of 270 or so seropositive cohort members. Each donor provided a peripheral blood sample, and peripheral blood mononuclear cells were used for TCR beta sequencing. The Qiagen DNeasy Blood Extraction Kit was used to extract genomic DNA from the blood cell samples. This clonotype was obtained from a man between 35 and 55 years old in good health and CMV-seropositive. The sample was PBMCs.

The bases read TGCGCCAGCAGCCAAGGACAGGGGGCAACCTACGAGCAGTACTTC. This encodes CASSQGQGATYEQYF. The chain joins TRBV4-1 to TRBJ2-7; 10 bases in between match TRBD1. For CDR1 and CDR2, the germline V gene lists MGHRA and YSYEKL. Relative to germline, V is missing 1 base and J is missing 2 bases, with 2 bases of the junction outside any gene match. From its cysteine to its phenylalanine, the CDR3 spans 15 amino acids. Kept here is only the CDR3 DNA, which spans 45 bases and is read in frame from base 1.